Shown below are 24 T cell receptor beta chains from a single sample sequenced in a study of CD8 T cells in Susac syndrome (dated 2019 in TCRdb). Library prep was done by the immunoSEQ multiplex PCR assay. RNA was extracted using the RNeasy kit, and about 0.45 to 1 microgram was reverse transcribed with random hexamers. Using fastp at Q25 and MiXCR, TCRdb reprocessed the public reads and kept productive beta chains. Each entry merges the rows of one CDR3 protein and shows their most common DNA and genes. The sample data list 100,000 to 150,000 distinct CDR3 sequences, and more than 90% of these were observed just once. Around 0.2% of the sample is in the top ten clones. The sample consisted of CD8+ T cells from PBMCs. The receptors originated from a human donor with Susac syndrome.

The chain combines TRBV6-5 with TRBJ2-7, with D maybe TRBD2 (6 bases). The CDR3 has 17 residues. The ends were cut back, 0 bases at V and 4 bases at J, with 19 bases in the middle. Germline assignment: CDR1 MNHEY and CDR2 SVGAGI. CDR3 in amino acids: CASSYSISRTNFYEQYF. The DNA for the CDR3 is TGTGCCAGCAGTTACTCGATATCTCGGACTAACTTTTACGAGCAGTACTTC.

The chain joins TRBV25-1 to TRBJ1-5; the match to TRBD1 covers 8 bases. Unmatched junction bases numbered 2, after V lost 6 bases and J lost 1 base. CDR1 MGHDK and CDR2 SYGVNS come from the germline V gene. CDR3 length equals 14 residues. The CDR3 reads CASRDRGSNQPQHF. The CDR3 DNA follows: TGTGCCAGCAGAGACAGGGGCAGCAATCAGCCCCAGCATTTT.

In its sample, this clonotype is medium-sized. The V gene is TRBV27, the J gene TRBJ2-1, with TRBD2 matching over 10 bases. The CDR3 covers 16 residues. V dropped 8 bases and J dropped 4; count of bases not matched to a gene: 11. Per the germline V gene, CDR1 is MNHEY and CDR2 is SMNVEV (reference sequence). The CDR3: CASLRTSGTLYNEQFF. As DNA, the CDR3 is TGTGCCAGCCTTCGGACTAGCGGCACACTGTACAATGAGCAGTTCTTC.

The CDR3 is CATRDPNTEAFF. The DNA of the CDR3 is TGTGCCACCAGGGACCCGAACACTGAAGCTTTCTTT. The chain combines TRBV19 with TRBJ1-1, with a weak D call TRBD1 (5 bases). CDR1 is LNHDA, CDR2 SQIVND, per germline (reference sequence). Trimming stripped 10 bases from V and 1 base from J, with 10 bases between. There are 12 residues in the CDR3. Using reference TRBV19 and TRBJ1-1 for the parts outside the CDR3, the full variable domain is DGGITQSPKYLFRKEGQNVTLSCEQNLNHDAMYWYRQDPGQGLRLIYYSQIVNDFQKGDIAEGYSVSREKKESFPLTVTSAQKNPTAFYLCATRDPNTEAFFGQGTRLTVV.

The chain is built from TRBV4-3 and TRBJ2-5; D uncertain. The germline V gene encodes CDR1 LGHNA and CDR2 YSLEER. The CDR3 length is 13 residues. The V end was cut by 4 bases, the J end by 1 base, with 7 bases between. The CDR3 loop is CASSRGPQETQYF. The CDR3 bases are TGCGCCAGCAGCCGAGGACCCCAAGAGACCCAGTACTTC.

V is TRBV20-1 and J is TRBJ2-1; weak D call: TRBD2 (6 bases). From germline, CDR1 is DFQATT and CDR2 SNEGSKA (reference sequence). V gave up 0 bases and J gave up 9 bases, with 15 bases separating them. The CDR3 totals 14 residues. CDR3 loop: CSARDVRELLEQFF. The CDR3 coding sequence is TGCAGTGCTAGAGATGTCCGGGAGCTGCTTGAGCAGTTCTTC.

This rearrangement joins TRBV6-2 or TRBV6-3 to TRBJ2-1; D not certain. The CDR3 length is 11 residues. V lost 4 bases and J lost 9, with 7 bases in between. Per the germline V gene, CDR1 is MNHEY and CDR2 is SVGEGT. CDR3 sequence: CASSWGSEQFF. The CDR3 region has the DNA TGTGCCAGCAGTTGGGGAAGTGAGCAGTTCTTC.

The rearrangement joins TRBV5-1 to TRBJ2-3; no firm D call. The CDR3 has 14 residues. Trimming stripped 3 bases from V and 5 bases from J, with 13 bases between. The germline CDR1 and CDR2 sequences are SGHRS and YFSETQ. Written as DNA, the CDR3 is TGCGCCAGCAGCTCCCGTGGTATTGGAGATACGCAGTATTTT. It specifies CASSSRGIGDTQYF.

The CDR3 DNA follows: TGTGCCAGCAGCGCTGGGGTGGGCACAGATACGCAGTATTTT. The encoded protein is CASSAGVGTDTQYF. V is TRBV2 and J is TRBJ2-3; D gene ambiguous. This CDR3 contains 14 residues. The germline V and J ends were trimmed by 6 bases and 1 base, with 11 bases remaining between them. The germline gives CDR1 SNHLY, CDR2 FYNNEI. Full variable domain (outside the CDR3, taken from reference TRBV2 and TRBJ2-3): EPEVTQTPSHQVTQMGQEVILRCVPISNHLYFYWYRQILGQKVEFLVSFYNNEISEKSEIFDDQFSVERPDGSNFTLKIRSTKLEDSAMYFCASSAGVGTDTQYFGPGTRLTVL.

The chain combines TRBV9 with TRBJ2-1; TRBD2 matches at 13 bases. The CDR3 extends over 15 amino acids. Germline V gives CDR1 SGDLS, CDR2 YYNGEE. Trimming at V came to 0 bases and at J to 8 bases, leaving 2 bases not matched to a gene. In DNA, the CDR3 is TGTGCCAGCAGCGTAGGGACTAGCGGGAGTGATGAGCAGTTCTTC. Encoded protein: CASSVGTSGSDEQFF.

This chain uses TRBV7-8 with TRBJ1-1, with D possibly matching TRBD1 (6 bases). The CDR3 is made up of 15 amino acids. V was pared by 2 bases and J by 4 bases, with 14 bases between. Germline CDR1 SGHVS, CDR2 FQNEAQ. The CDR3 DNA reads TGTGCCAGCAGCTTACATCGGGGAGGGGGCACTGAAGCTTTCTTT. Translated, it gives CASSLHRGGGTEAFF.

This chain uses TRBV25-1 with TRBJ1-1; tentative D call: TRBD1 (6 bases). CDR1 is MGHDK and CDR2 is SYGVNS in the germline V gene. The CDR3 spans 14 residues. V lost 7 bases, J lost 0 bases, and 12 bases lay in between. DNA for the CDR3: TGTGCCAGCACCAACAGGGCTTTGAACACTGAAGCTTTCTTT. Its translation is CASTNRALNTEAFF.

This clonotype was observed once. The CDR3 sequence: CASSLTSGSAETQYF. Here the CDR3 DNA reads TGCGCCAGCAGCTTGACTAGCGGGAGCGCAGAGACCCAGTACTTC. The chain is built from TRBV5-1 and TRBJ2-5; 11 nucleotides align to TRBD2. The V segment lost 1 base and the J segment 4 bases; nucleotides outside the gene matches: 3. Germline CDR1 and CDR2: SGHRS and YFSETQ. The CDR3 totals 15 residues.

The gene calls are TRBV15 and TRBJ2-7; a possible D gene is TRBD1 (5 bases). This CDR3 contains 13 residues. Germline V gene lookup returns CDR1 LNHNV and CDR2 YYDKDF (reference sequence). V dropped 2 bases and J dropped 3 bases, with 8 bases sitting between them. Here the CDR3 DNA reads TGTGCCACCAGCAGAAGGGGATTCTACGAGCAGTACTTC. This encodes CATSRRGFYEQYF.

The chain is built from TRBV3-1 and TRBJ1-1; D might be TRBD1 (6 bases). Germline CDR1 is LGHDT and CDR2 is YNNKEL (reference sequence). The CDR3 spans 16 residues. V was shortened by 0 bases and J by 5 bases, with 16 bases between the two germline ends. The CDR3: CASSQERGGERTEAFF. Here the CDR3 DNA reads TGTGCCAGCAGCCAAGAAAGAGGGGGGGAAAGGACTGAAGCTTTCTTT.

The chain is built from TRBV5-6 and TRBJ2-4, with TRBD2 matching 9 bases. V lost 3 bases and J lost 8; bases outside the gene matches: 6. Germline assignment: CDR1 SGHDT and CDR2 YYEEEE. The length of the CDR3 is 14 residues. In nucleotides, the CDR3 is TGTGCCAGCAGCTCGGGGACTAGCAGGGACATTCAGTACTTC. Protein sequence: CASSSGTSRDIQYF.

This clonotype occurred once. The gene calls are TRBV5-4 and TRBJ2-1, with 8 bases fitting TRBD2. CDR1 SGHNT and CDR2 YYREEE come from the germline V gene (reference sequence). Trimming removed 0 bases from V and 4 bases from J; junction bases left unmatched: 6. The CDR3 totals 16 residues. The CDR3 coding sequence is TGTGCCAGCAGCTTGGCCGCGGGAGGAGGTTACAATGAGCAGTTCTTC. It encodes CASSLAAGGGYNEQFF.

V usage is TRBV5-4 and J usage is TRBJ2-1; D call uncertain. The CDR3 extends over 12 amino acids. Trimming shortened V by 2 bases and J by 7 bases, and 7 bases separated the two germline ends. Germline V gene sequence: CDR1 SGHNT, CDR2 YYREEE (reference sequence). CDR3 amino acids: CASSFQANEQFF. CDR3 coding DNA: TGTGCCAGCAGCTTTCAAGCAAATGAGCAGTTCTTC.

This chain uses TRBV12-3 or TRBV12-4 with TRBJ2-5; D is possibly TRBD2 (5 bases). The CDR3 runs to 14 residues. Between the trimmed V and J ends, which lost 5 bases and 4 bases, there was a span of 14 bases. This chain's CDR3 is CASSDGVLGETQYF. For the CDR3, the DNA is TGTGCCAGCAGTGACGGGGTGTTGGGAGAGACCCAGTACTTC.

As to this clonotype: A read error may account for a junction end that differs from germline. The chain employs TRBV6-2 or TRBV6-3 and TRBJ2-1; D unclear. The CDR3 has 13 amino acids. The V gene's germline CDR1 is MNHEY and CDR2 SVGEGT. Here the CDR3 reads CASSQLPGPAKIF. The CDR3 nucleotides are TGTGCCAGCAGTCAACTACCCGGCCCGGCCAAGATCTTC.

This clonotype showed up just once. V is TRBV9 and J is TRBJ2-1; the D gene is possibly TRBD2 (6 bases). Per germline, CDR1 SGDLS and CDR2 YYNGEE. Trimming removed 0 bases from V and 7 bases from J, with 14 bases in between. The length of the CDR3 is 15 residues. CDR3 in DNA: TGTGCCAGCAGCGTAGAAGTCGTAGCGGCAAATGAGCAGTTCTTC. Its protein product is CASSVEVVAANEQFF.

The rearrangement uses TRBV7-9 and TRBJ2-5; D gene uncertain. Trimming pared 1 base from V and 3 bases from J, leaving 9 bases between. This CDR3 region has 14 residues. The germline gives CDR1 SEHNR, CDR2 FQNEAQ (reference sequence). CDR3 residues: CASSLVGRKETQYF. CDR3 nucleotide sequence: TGTGCCAGCAGCTTAGTGGGCAGAAAAGAGACCCAGTACTTC.

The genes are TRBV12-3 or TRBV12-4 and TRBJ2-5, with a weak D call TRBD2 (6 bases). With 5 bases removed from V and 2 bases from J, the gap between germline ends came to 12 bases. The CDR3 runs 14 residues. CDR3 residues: CASSPGGPQETQYF. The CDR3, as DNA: TGTGCCAGCAGTCCCGGGGGACCTCAAGAGACCCAGTACTTC.

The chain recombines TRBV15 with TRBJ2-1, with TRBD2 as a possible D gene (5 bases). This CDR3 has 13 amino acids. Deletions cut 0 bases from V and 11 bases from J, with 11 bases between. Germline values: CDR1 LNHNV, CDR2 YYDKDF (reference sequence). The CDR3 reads CATSRESSPKQFF. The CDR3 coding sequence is TGTGCCACCAGCAGAGAGTCTAGCCCTAAGCAGTTCTTC.